Only a few counts were recorded for the clone carrying this T cell receptor (beta chain). Its antigen remains unidentified. This entry comes from a study of T-cell reconstitution after alpha-beta-depleted transplantation in children. Overall study findings and caveats: Newly produced T cells mostly accounted for T-cell counts and diversity one year post-transplant.

Germline V CDR1 and CDR2: SNHLY, FYNNEI. The CDR3 consists of 13 residues. Between the trimmed V and J ends, which lost 4 bases and 9 bases, there was a span of 13 bases. Unique molecular identifiers were used to barcode this TCRbeta library. TCRdb reprocessed the PCR reads with MiXCR, giving one entry per CDR3 protein. The top ten hold about 35% of the sample, which has about 610,000 distinct CDR3 sequences, more than 20% seen once. The material sequenced was PBMCs, taken before TCRalphabeta/CD19-depleted stem cell transplant. This TCR came from a boy under two years old with Wiskott-Aldrich syndrome, due to receive a stem cell transplant. The V gene is TRBV2, the J gene TRBJ2-1; perhaps TRBD1 as D (6 bases). CDR3 sequence (DNA): TGTGCCAGCAGTGTTGCCAGGGGAACTGAGCAGTTCTTC. Residues: CASSVARGTEQFF.